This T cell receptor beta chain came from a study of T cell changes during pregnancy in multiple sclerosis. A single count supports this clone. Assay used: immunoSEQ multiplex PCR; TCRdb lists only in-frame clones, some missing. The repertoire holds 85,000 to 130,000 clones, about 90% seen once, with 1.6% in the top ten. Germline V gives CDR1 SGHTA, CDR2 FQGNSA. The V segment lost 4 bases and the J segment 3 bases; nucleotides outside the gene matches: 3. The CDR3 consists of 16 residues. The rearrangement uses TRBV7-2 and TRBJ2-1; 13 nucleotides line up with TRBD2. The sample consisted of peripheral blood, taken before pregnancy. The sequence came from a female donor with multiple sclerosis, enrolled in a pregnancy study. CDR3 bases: TGTGCCAGCAGCTCCCGACTAGCGGGGGGCTACAATGAGCAGTTCTTC. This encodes CASSSRLAGGYNEQFF.